One T cell receptor beta chain is described in this entry. As yet, its antigen is unknown. These data come from a study of post-analysis software for immune sequencing data. General observations from the study: Diversity measured as normalized Chao1 was significantly lower in multiple sclerosis patients than in controls. The authors found that F measure strongly co-clustered same-batch samples. With TRBV5-6, TRBV5-1 and TRBV20-1 included, about five TRBV segments were more frequent in patients than in controls.

V gave up 3 bases and J gave up 2 bases; unmatched junction bases: 9. Per germline, CDR1 SGHTA and CDR2 FQGNSA. The CDR3 is 16 residues long. The library was made from cDNA and included unique molecular identifiers. TCRdb used MiXCR to reprocess the PCR reads, holding one entry per CDR3 protein. The sample contains about 500,000 distinct CDR3 sequences, around 40% of which appear only once. The clonotype was recovered from a girl aged 10-17 years with multiple sclerosis. The gene calls are TRBV7-2 and TRBJ2-7; TRBD1 matches at 8 bases. Sequenced sample: blood. The CDR3 nucleotides read TGTGCCAGCAGCTTTGGGTGGCCAGGGGGCCCCTACGAGCAGTACTTC. Its protein product is CASSFGWPGGPYEQYF.